This passage covers 4 T cell receptor beta chains from one sample sequenced in a study of lymphopenia after photon versus proton radiotherapy. The protocol was immunoSEQ multiplex PCR, while the TCRdb copy is restricted to in-frame clones and leaves out a portion. This table holds fewer than 20,000 clones, more than 85% found once. The sample was peripheral blood, taken from a patient treated with photon-based radiotherapy. These receptors came from a woman in her forties with cholangiocarcinoma.

This chain uses TRBV10-3 with TRBJ2-2; TRBD1 aligns across 8 bases. The germline gives CDR1 ENHRY, CDR2 SYGVKD. The CDR3 covers 14 residues. J gave up 0 bases and V 11 bases, and 5 bases lay outside the gene matches. CDR3 in amino acids: CAVGGQANTGELFF. The CDR3 region has the DNA TGTGCCGTAGGGGGACAGGCGAACACCGGGGAGCTGTTTTTT.

This chain joins TRBV19 and TRBJ1-2, with D possibly matching TRBD1 (5 bases). This CDR3 has 13 amino acids. Germline V gene lookup returns CDR1 LNHDA and CDR2 SQIVND (reference sequence). Trimming pared 1 base from V and 8 bases from J, leaving 11 bases between. CDR3 in amino acids: CASSIVRGWGYTF. The DNA for the CDR3 is TGTGCCAGTAGTATAGTCCGGGGCTGGGGCTACACCTTC.

The V gene is TRBV7-9, the J gene TRBJ2-3; D may correspond to TRBD1 or TRBD2 (5 bases each). CDR1 SEHNR and CDR2 FQNEAQ come from the germline V gene (reference sequence). The CDR3 is 16 amino acids. Trimming cost V 4 bases and J 0 bases, with 14 bases left between them. The CDR3 reads CASSSMRDPSTDTQYF. Written as DNA, the CDR3 is TGTGCCAGCAGCTCTATGAGGGACCCTAGCACAGATACGCAGTATTTT.

This sequence joins TRBV18 and TRBJ2-5, with D hard to call. Per the germline V gene, CDR1 is KGHSH and CDR2 is LQKENI. This CDR3 comprises 13 residues. Trimming pared 3 bases from V and 3 bases from J, leaving 8 bases between. The CDR3 coding sequence is TGTGCCAGCTCACCTGACCTCAAAGAGACCCAGTACTTC. Translation: CASSPDLKETQYF.